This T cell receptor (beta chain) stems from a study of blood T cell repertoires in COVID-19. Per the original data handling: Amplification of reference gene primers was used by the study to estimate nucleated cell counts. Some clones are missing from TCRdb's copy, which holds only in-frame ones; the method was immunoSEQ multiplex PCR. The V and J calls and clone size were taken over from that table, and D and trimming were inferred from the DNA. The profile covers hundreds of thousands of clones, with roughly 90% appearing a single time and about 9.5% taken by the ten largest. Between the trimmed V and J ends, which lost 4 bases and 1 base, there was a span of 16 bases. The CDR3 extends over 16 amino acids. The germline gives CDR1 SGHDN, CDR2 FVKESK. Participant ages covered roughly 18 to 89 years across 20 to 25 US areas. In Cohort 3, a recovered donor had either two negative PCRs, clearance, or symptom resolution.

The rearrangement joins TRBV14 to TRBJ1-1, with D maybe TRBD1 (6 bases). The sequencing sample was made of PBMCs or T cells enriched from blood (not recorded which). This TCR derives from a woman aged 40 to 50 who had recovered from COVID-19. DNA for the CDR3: TGTGCCAGCAGCCCGCTTCCTCGACAGGAGAACACTGAAGCTTTCTTT. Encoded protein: CASSPLPRQENTEAFF.